This T cell receptor beta chain was captured in a study of a mutant IDH1 vaccine in newly diagnosed glioma. Study background: The start of vaccination came 4-6 weeks after radiotherapy alone, or with temozolomide cycles. The treated group averaged 40.4 years old and was roughly 60% male, roughly 38% female. Earlier therapy was either radiotherapy, temozolomide, or both, and most got both.

Time point defined: week 23, last vaccination. The content of each vaccine dose was 300 ug of mutant IDH1 20-mer peptide, and topical imiquimod accompanied it. Comments on this clone: As yet, its antigen is unknown.

Overall study results and limits: Immune responses induced by the vaccine were seen in around 93% of patients, spanning multiple MHC alleles.

Profiled with immunoSEQ multiplex PCR; TCRdb holds only in-frame clones, not every one. The repertoire includes 50,000 to 85,000 clones, 84% of them detected once, and 13% sits in the top ten. This sample comprised PBMCs, obtained from a glioma patient whose treatment included an IDH1 peptide vaccine. The receptor comes from a man aged 18 to 29 with glioma.

DNA of the CDR3: TGTGCCTGGAGTGTCCAGATAATTTCTAACTATGGCTACACCTTC. Its translation: CAWSVQIISNYGYTF. V usage is TRBV30 and J usage is TRBJ1-2; no firm D call. The germline V gene encodes CDR1 GTSNPN and CDR2 SVGIG (reference sequence). The CDR3 loop spans 15 amino acids. With 0 bases removed from V and 0 bases from J, the gap between germline ends came to 11 bases.